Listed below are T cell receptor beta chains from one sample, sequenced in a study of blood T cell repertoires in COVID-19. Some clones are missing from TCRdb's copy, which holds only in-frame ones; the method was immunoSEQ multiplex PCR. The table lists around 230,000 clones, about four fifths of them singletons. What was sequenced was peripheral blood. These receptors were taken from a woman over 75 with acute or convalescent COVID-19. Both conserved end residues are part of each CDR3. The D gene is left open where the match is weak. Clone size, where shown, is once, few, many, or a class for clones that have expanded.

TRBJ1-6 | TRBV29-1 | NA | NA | TGCAGCGTTGGTGAGGGAGGGCATTCACCCCTCCACTTT | CSVGEGGHSPLHF
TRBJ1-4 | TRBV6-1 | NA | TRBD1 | TGTGCCAGCAGTGCACCCAGGGGGCGGGCCTATCCCAATGAAAAACTGTTTTTT | CASSAPRGRAYPNEKLFF
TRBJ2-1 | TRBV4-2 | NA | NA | TGTGCCAGCAGCCAAGAAAGGAATGGAGTAGCTCCATACAATGAGCAGTTCTTC | CASSQERNGVAPYNEQFF
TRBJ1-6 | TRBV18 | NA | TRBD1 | TGTGCCAGCTCACCGGCCGGGACAGGGGTGAGCTCCTATAATTCACCCCTCCACTTT | CASSPAGTGVSSYNSPLHF
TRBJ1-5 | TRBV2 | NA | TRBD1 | TGTGCCAGCAAAATCGGACAGGGCCCCAATCAGCCCCAGCATTTT | CASKIGQGPNQPQHF
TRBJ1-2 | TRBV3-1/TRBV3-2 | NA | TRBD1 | TGTGCCAGCAGCCAACTGGGACAGGGGATCGTTTACTATGGCTACACCTTC | CASSQLGQGIVYYGYTF
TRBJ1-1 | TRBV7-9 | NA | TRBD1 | TGTGCCAGCAGCCACCGGACAGGCCCCGGGGTCACTGAAGCTTTCTTT | CASSHRTGPGVTEAFF
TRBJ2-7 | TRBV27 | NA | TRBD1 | TGTGCCAGCAGTACCGACAGGGGCCAGCGCTACGAGCAGTACTTC | CASSTDRGQRYEQYF
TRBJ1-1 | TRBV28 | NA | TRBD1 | TGTGCCAGCAGGCGGACAGGGAGCACTGAAGCTTTCTTT | CASRRTGSTEAFF
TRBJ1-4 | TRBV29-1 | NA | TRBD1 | TGCAGCGTTGAAGATGGCAGGGGGGAAGAAAAACTGTTTTTT | CSVEDGRGEEKLFF
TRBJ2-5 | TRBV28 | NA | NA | TGTGCCAGCAGTTTGGTTCGGGAGACCCAGTACTTC | CASSLVRETQYF
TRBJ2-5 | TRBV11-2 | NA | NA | TGTGCCAGCAGCCCATCCCAAGAGACCCAGTACTTC | CASSPSQETQYF
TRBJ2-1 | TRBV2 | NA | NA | TGTGCCAGCAGTTTGTTGACTAGTCGGAATGAGCAGTTCTTC | CASSLLTSRNEQFF
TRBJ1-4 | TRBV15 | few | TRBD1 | TGTGCCACCAGCAGAGATACGGGACAGGTCGGGGAAAAACTGTTTTTT | CATSRDTGQVGEKLFF
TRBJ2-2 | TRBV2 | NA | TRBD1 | TGTGCCAGCAGTGGACAGGGGACGGCCGGGGAGCTGTTTTTT | CASSGQGTAGELFF
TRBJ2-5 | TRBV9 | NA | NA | TGTGCCAGCGGGGGGACCCAAGAGACCCAGTACTTC | CASGGTQETQYF
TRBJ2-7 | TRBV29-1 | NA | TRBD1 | TGCAGCGTCGCTGCACAGGGGGCTTACGAGCAGTACTTC | CSVAAQGAYEQYF
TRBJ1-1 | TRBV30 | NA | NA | TGTGCCTGGAGTTTACAGGCTGGCACTGAAGCTTTCTTT | CAWSLQAGTEAFF
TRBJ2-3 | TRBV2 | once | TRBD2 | TGTGCCAGGGGGGGACTAGCGGCCACAGATACGCAGTATTTT | CARGGLAATDTQYF
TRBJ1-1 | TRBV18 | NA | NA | TGTGCCAGCTCACCACCGGGGGCGAACACTGAAGCTTTCTTT | CASSPPGANTEAFF